The subject of this entry is one TCR beta chain. Its specificity is unknown. This sample was included in a study of T cell repertoires in cytomegalovirus infection. Study-wide context: CMV epitopes that were recently identified and HLA-C-restricted were used alongside well-studied HLA-B-restricted ones. Both CMV infection and a matching HLA type were indicated by public TCR beta signatures.

TCRdb re-called the reads through MiXCR, storing one row per CDR3 protein. The sample contains 600,000 to 700,000 distinct CDR3 sequences, around a third of which appear only once. General study results and limits: People with CMV and the relevant HLA were identified by cumulative public TCR beta family frequency. Dominating the ex vivo response were HLA-C-restricted CMV-specific TCR beta clonotypes.

Trimming pared 5 bases from V and 7 bases from J, leaving 18 bases between. Germline V gives CDR1 SGHAT, CDR2 FQNNGV. The CDR3 spans 14 residues. The chain uses TRBV11-2 and TRBJ2-7; tentatively, D is TRBD1 (5 bases). Specimen: cultured PBMCs, collected from culture after CMV antigen stimulation. This TCR came from a human donor in good health (CMV status not recorded). Some clones in this sample may be carry-over from other donors' samples. In DNA form, the CDR3 reads TGTGCCAGCAGCCTGGTGGGGCCGAGTAGAGAGCAGTACTTC. Translating gives CASSLVGPSREQYF.